This T cell receptor (beta chain) was sequenced for a study of cytomegalovirus exposure and HLA in healthy donors. Study-level information: The Caucasian-associated ancestry cluster held roughly 81% of a few hundred genotyped donors.

V was pared by 4 bases and J by 1 base, with 10 bases between. Looked up from germline, CDR1 is SGHRS and CDR2 is YFSETQ. The CDR3 is 14 residues long. Broader study findings: Later, an analysis found that common viral pathogens appeared to be linked with several of the most significant clusters.

With 60 Vbeta and 13 Jbeta primers, the PCR was carried out. In the original analysis: Tens of millions of unique TCR beta chains, approximately 11 million of them shared, were counted by a later analysis. Method: immunoSEQ multiplex PCR; TCRdb's copy keeps in-frame clones and lacks some. The V and J calls and clone size are taken from that table; D and trimming were inferred from the DNA. In the table there are about 130,000 clones, roughly 83% of which are singletons. About this clone: What it binds is unknown.

The material sequenced was PBMCs. This clonotype was obtained from a man aged 18 to 30 in good health and CMV-seropositive. The J gene is TRBJ2-3, the V gene TRBV5-1; possibly TRBD1 for D (5 bases). The DNA for the CDR3 is TGCGCCAGCAGCCGGGTAGGGGGCACAGATACGCAGTATTTT. Residues: CASSRVGGTDTQYF. The whole variable domain, filled in from reference TRBV5-1 and TRBJ2-3, reads KAGVTQTPRYLIKTRGQQVTLSCSPISGHRSVSWYQQTPGQGLQFLFEYFSETQRNKGNFPGRFSGRQFSNSRSEMNVSTLELGDSALYLCASSRVGGTDTQYFGPGTRLTVL.